The entry below gives a single T cell receptor (beta chain) sequence along with its context. Its matching antigen is unknown. These data come from a study of vaccination and CD4 T cells after COVID-19. Study context: Recovered patients in the cohort numbered six men and four women, two of them Hispanic. The authors exposed cells to overlapping spike peptides derived from SARS-CoV-2, HCoV-NL63, HCoV-OC43 and HCoV-229E.

Documented treatment: approximately 11-day PBMC culture with coronavirus spike peptide pools or control peptides (ViraFEST assay). PBMCs, plated at a few million per well, were grown in the presence of 10 IU/ml IL-2 and approximately 10 ug/ml peptide pools. Cultured CD4+ T cell DNA was sequenced using the Oncomine TCR Beta short-read assay. Using the QIAamp micro DNA kit, genomic DNA was extracted from the CD4+ T cells that had been cultured. TCRdb called the PCR reads again in MiXCR, with one record for every CDR3 protein. The sample has roughly 10,000 distinct CDR3 sequences, roughly half seen once. The CDR3 is 13 amino acids. The J segment lost 4 bases and the V segment lost 8 bases, leaving 6 bases of the junction unmatched. The germline V gene has CDR1 MNHNS and CDR2 SASEGT.

The sample was CD4+ T cells from blood, cultured in vitro. The chain combines TRBV6-1 with TRBJ2-7; 9 bases align to TRBD1. This TCR was recovered from a human donor who had recovered from COVID-19. DNA for the CDR3: TGTGCCAGCGGCGGGACAGGGCGTTACGAGCAGTACTTC. This gives the protein CASGGTGRYEQYF.